This T cell receptor (beta chain) originates from a study of human T cells and chemical hapten exposure. Study-level information: Enrolled patients were predominantly female and had alopecia areata, totalis or universalis.

This clonotype was seen at least ten times. Noted time point: pre-sensitization, week 0. Treatment indicated: therapeutic diphenylcyclopropenone sensitization with weekly scalp DPC. Before extraction, the whole blood was not fractionated, and total RNA was taken from it. The germline V gene encodes CDR1 MNHNY and CDR2 SVGAGI (reference sequence). Trimming left V 2 bases short and J 0 bases short, with 11 bases between. This CDR3 spans 15 amino acids. MiXCR was run by TCRdb on the RACE reads, yielding one entry per CDR3 protein. The table includes over 300,000 distinct CDR3 sequences, 5% to 6.5% detected once.

V and J are TRBV6-6 and TRBJ2-7; the D gene is possibly TRBD1 (6 bases). The TCR was taken from a woman aged 50 to 60 with alopecia areata. Some clones in this sample may be carry-over from other donors' samples. Here the sequenced sample was whole blood, taken in connection with sensitization to the hapten diphenylcyclopropenone (DPC). CDR3 residues: CASSYGQGSSYEQYF. CDR3 DNA sequence: TGTGCCAGCAGTTACGGGCAGGGGTCCTCCTACGAGCAGTACTTC.